Shown below are 25 T cell receptor beta chains from a single sample sequenced in a study of identical twins. One entry per CDR3 protein results from TCRdb running MiXCR on the 5' RACE reads. The table includes more than 1.5 million distinct CDR3 sequences, about 32% detected once. The sample was cord blood. These receptors were obtained from a newborn girl in good health.

J is TRBJ2-7 and V is TRBV2, with D hard to call. Trimming removed 3 bases at V and 4 bases at J, with 10 bases between. Per the germline V gene, CDR1 is SNHLY and CDR2 is FYNNEI. CDR3 length: 13 residues. The CDR3 DNA reads as TGTGCCAGCAGTGATTCTATACAATACGAGCAGTACTTC. It specifies CASSDSIQYEQYF.

Comment on this clonotype: With a much larger clone just one base away, this may be a read error. The chain joins TRBV10-3 to TRBJ2-1; 10 bases match TRBD2. V gave up 4 bases and J gave up 3 bases; unmatched junction bases: 3. Germline V CDR1 and CDR2: ENHRY, SYGVKD. This CDR3 is 15 amino acids long. The CDR3 loop is CAISVEREGYNEQFF. Here the CDR3 DNA reads TGTGCCATCAGTGTAGAGCGGGAGGGCTACAATGAGCAGTTCTTC.

This clonotype has at least ten counts. The chain uses TRBV28 and TRBJ2-7, with D unresolved. The CDR3 runs to 13 residues. The germline V and J ends were trimmed by 6 bases and 2 bases, with 11 bases remaining between them. CDR1 MDHEN and CDR2 SYDVKM come from the germline V gene. CDR3: CASSLSVPYEQYF. Here the CDR3 DNA reads TGTGCCAGCAGCCTATCTGTCCCCTACGAGCAGTACTTC.

This clonotype came up a few times. The rearrangement links TRBV24-1 to TRBJ1-1; tentatively, D is TRBD1 (6 bases). Germline CDR1 and CDR2: KGHDR and SFDVKD. This CDR3 has 16 residues. Between the trimmed V and J ends, which lost 4 bases and 1 base, there was a span of 15 bases. CDR3 nucleotide sequence: TGTGCCACCAGTGAGGCAGATACAGGGTCGAACACTGAAGCTTTCTTT. It translates to CATSEADTGSNTEAFF.

The rearrangement joins TRBV20-1 to TRBJ2-4, with TRBD2 matching 7 bases. CDR1 and CDR2 (germline): DFQATT, SNEGSKA (reference sequence). V was clipped by 5 bases and J by 0 bases; unmatched bases: 10. The CDR3 has 16 amino acids. As DNA, the CDR3 is TGCAGTGCTCCTCCGGGACTACCCTTAGCCAAAAACATTCAGTACTTC. Translation gives CSAPPGLPLAKNIQYF.

In its sample, this clonotype was seen a few times. CDR3 nucleotides: TGCAGTGCTAGAGACCACGATAAAGGAGGTGGGGCGGATACGCAGTATTTT. The encoded protein is CSARDHDKGGGADTQYF. The gene calls are TRBV20-1 and TRBJ2-3; the D gene could be TRBD1 or TRBD2 (5 bases each). The CDR3 contains 17 residues. CDR1 DFQATT and CDR2 SNEGSKA come from the germline V gene (reference sequence). Trimming pared 0 bases from V and 6 bases from J, leaving 22 bases between.

The chain combines TRBV29-1 with TRBJ2-4, with 7 bases matching TRBD2. The CDR3 is 12 residues long. V lost 3 bases, J lost 9 bases, and 5 bases stayed unmatched. Germline V CDR1 and CDR2: SQVTM, ANQGSEA. This CDR3 is CSVDSPGGIQYF. The DNA for the CDR3 is TGCAGCGTTGATAGCCCGGGAGGCATTCAGTACTTC.

The sample holds a few counts of this clonotype. The chain recombines TRBV6-2 or TRBV6-3 with TRBJ2-4, with 12 nucleotides matching TRBD2. The CDR3 is 17 amino acids. Germline trimming cut 6 bases from V and 2 bases from J; bases unmatched to any gene: 8. CDR1 is MNHEY, CDR2 SVGEGT, per germline. The CDR3 loop reads CASSPSGRAASKNIQYF. The CDR3 region has the DNA TGTGCCAGCAGCCCTAGCGGGAGGGCGGCATCCAAAAACATTCAGTACTTC.

In its sample, this clonotype was seen a few times. This chain connects TRBV28 to TRBJ2-4, with D perhaps matching TRBD2 (5 bases). CDR3 length: 15 residues. V lost 2 bases and J 2 bases, leaving 10 bases between the germline ends. Germline values: CDR1 MDHEN, CDR2 SYDVKM. The CDR3 region is CASSLDRGPKNIQYF. The CDR3 DNA reads as TGTGCCAGCAGTTTAGATCGGGGTCCCAAAAACATTCAGTACTTC.

The sample holds a few counts of this clonotype. The chain recombines TRBV25-1 with TRBJ1-5; tentative D call: TRBD1 (5 bases). Germline CDR1 reads MGHDK; CDR2 reads SYGVNS. Deletions cut 4 bases from V and 4 bases from J, with 11 bases between. The CDR3 is 14 amino acids. The CDR3 nucleotides read TGTGCCAGCAGTGCCCCTGGGGGAAATCAGCCCCAGCATTTT. Protein product: CASSAPGGNQPQHF.

This clonotype has a handful of counts. CDR3 region: CSAGGVGNTEAFF. CDR3 nucleotides: TGCAGCGCAGGGGGGGTTGGGAACACTGAAGCTTTCTTT. V and J are TRBV29-1 and TRBJ1-1, with 7 bases that match TRBD1. The CDR3 has 13 residues. The ends lost 7 bases at V and 1 base at J; junction bases unmatched: 6. CDR1 and CDR2 from the germline V gene are SQVTM and ANQGSEA.

This clonotype appeared a few times. This CDR3 is CATSGSGEYRYNEQFF. DNA of the CDR3: TGTGCCACCAGTGGATCCGGGGAGTATCGGTACAATGAGCAGTTCTTC. This chain joins TRBV24-1 and TRBJ2-1, with a weak D call TRBD2 (5 bases). Germline loops: CDR1 KGHDR, CDR2 SFDVKD. Trimming left V 5 bases short and J 4 bases short, with 17 bases between. The CDR3 runs 16 residues.

With respect to this clonotype: A much larger clone is a single base away; this may be a read error. V gene TRBV13 combines with J gene TRBJ2-1; D is ambiguous. CDR1 and CDR2 from the germline V gene are PRHDT and FYEKMQ (reference sequence). CDR3 length: 14 amino acids. CDR3: CVSSFRSSYNEQFF. The CDR3 coding sequence is TGTGTCAGCAGCTTCAGGAGCTCCTACAATGAGCAGTTCTTC. Using reference TRBV13 and TRBJ2-1 for the parts outside the CDR3, the full variable domain is AAGVIQSPRHLIKEKRETATLKCYPIPRHDTVYWYQQGPGQDPQFLISFYEKMQSDKGSIPDRFSAQQFSDYHSELNMSSLELGDSALYFCVSSFRSSYNEQFFGPGTRLTVL.

This clonotype was counted only a few times. Here the CDR3 reads CASGSMSYNEQFF. DNA for the CDR3: TGTGCCAGCGGGAGTATGTCCTACAATGAGCAGTTCTTC. V and J are TRBV12-3 or TRBV12-4 and TRBJ2-1; D may be TRBD2 (5 bases). This CDR3 comprises 13 residues. Trimming pared 8 bases from V and 1 base from J, leaving 9 bases between.

The chain uses TRBV6-1 and TRBJ2-7; maybe TRBD1 (6 bases). Between the trimmed V and J ends, which lost 1 base and 1 base, there was a span of 14 bases. The CDR3 is 16 amino acids. Per the germline V gene, CDR1 is MNHNS and CDR2 is SASEGT. The CDR3 sequence: CASSEVLWTASYEQYF. The CDR3 DNA is TGTGCCAGCAGTGAAGTCTTGTGGACAGCGTCCTACGAGCAGTACTTC.

The table lists this clonotype with a few counts. This chain uses TRBV20-1 with TRBJ2-2, with D possibly being TRBD1 (6 bases). Trimming cost V 8 bases and J 0 bases, with 13 bases left between them. Germline values: CDR1 DFQATT, CDR2 SNEGSKA (reference sequence). CDR3 length equals 14 residues. The CDR3 bases are TGCAGTACCCCAGGGGTTTCGAACACCGGGGAGCTGTTTTTT. Encoded protein: CSTPGVSNTGELFF.

This clonotype was counted a few times. The rearrangement links TRBV15 to TRBJ1-2; D gene unclear. Germline loops: CDR1 LNHNV, CDR2 YYDKDF (reference sequence). The length of the CDR3 is 16 residues. Trimming took off 0 bases at V and 0 bases at J, with 11 bases between the two ends. CDR3 DNA sequence: TGTGCCACCAGCAGAGAGGCGGGGATAGCTAACTATGGCTACACCTTC. Amino acid sequence: CATSREAGIANYGYTF.

The V and J genes are TRBV3-1 and TRBJ2-1, with 7 bases fitting TRBD1. V was pared by 0 bases and J by 7 bases, with 6 bases of the junction left unmatched. The CDR3 spans 15 residues. CDR1 and CDR2 from the germline V gene are LGHDT and YNNKEL (reference sequence). As DNA, the CDR3 is TGTGCCAGCAGCCAAGATCCATACAGGGGAAATGAGCAGTTCTTC. Amino acids: CASSQDPYRGNEQFF.

In this sample, this clonotype turned up once. V and J are TRBV5-1 and TRBJ2-5, with D tentatively TRBD2 (5 bases). With 1 base removed from V and 3 bases from J, the gap between germline ends came to 13 bases. The CDR3 spans 15 residues. Per germline, CDR1 SGHRS and CDR2 YFSETQ. Written as DNA, the CDR3 is TGCGCCAGCAGCTTGAAGGGAGTTGCCAAAGAGACCCAGTACTTC. Its translation is CASSLKGVAKETQYF.

Comment on this clonotype: Given a much more abundant clone one base away, this may be a read error. V and J are TRBV27 and TRBJ2-1, with 8 bases matching TRBD1. This CDR3 has 16 amino acids. V was clipped by 5 bases and J by 13 bases; unmatched bases: 19. Germline V gene lookup returns CDR1 MNHEY and CDR2 SMNVEV (reference sequence). CDR3 sequence (DNA): TGTGCCAGCAGTCCCAAGAGGACAGGGAATGAAGAGACCCAGTTCTTC. Encoded protein: CASSPKRTGNEETQFF.

J is TRBJ2-1 and V is TRBV5-1, with TRBD1 as a possible D gene (5 bases). The CDR3 has 12 amino acids. The germline CDR1 and CDR2 sequences are SGHRS and YFSETQ. V lost 7 bases, J lost 6 bases, and 11 bases lay in between. The chain's CDR3 is CASLGQGNEQFF. Here the CDR3 DNA reads TGCGCCAGCTTGGGTCAGGGCAATGAGCAGTTCTTC.

A word on this clonotype: Since no conserved phenylalanine or tryptophan closes the CDR3, a read error is the likely cause. CDR3: CASSLAGFGTDTQYV. The CDR3 DNA reads as TGTGCCAGCAGCCTAGCGGGATTTGGCACAGATACGCAGTATGTT. The V and J genes are TRBV7-9 and TRBJ2-3, with 9 positions matching TRBD2. The CDR3 spans 15 residues. Germline CDR1 is SEHNR and CDR2 is FQNEAQ (reference sequence).

In this sample, this clonotype turned up a few times. The chain employs TRBV12-3 or TRBV12-4 and TRBJ2-7; D unresolved. Trimming cost V 4 bases and J 7 bases, with 11 bases left between them. The CDR3 length is 12 residues. The DNA of the CDR3 is TGTGCCAGCAGTTCTCTTGGGAATGAGCAGTACTTC. Its protein is CASSSLGNEQYF.

The chain carries TRBV20-1 and TRBJ2-1, with D possibly being TRBD1 (6 bases). CDR1 is DFQATT, CDR2 SNEGSKA, per germline (reference sequence). CDR3 length: 14 amino acids. V was shortened by 4 bases and J by 3 bases, with 13 bases between the two germline ends. Written as DNA, the CDR3 is TGCAGTGCTATGAGAGACAGGCGCTACAATGAGCAGTTCTTC. This codes for CSAMRDRRYNEQFF.

The rearrangement joins TRBV20-1 to TRBJ2-1; weak D call: TRBD2 (6 bases). V lost 3 bases to trimming and J lost 10 bases, with 19 bases between them. From germline, CDR1 is DFQATT and CDR2 SNEGSKA (reference sequence). The CDR3 has 14 amino acids. Here the CDR3 DNA reads TGCAGTGCTAGTCCTCCACAGTATGGGGGGGAGCAGTTCTTC. It specifies CSASPPQYGGEQFF.